A selection of T cell receptor beta chains follows, all from one sample in a study of T-cell memory formation after mild COVID-19. One entry per CDR3 protein results from TCRdb running MiXCR on the 5' RACE reads. The sample includes approximately 250,000 distinct CDR3 sequences, 15% of them seen just once. Source material: PBMCs or a T cell subset sorted from them (not recorded which). The receptors were gathered from an adult woman who had mild COVID-19 (a few samples of this study predate the infection). Cell type and time point are not known. The CDR3 runs from the conserved cysteine through the conserved F or W. Fields, in order: V gene, clone size, D gene, J gene, CDR3 DNA, CDR3 protein. The D gene is left open where the match is weak. Clone size, where shown, is once, few, many, or a class for clones that have expanded.

TRBV12-3/TRBV12-4,NA,NA,TRBJ1-5,TGTGCCAGCAGTCCTAGATACAATCAGCCCCAGCATTTT,CASSPRYNQPQHF
TRBV6-2/TRBV6-3,few,TRBD1,TRBJ2-5,TGTGCCAGCAAAAAGACAGGGCAGGAGACCCAGTACTTC,CASKKTGQETQYF
TRBV4-2,many,NA,TRBJ2-3,TGTGCCAGCAGCCAAGATTTTGGGGGGCCGAGAACAGATACGCAGTATTTT,CASSQDFGGPRTDTQYF
TRBV6-6,few,NA,TRBJ2-5,TGTGCCAGCAGTTACCCAACCTCCCCGGACTTCCAAGAGACCCAGTACTTC,CASSYPTSPDFQETQYF
TRBV30,NA,NA,TRBJ2-1,TGTGCCTGGAGGCGGGTCAATGAGCAGTTCTTC,CAWRRVNEQFF
TRBV2,NA,TRBD1,TRBJ2-7,TGTGCCAGCAGCGCCGGGACAGGGGGCGAGCAGTACTTC,CASSAGTGGEQYF
TRBV11-1,once,NA,TRBJ2-6,TGTGCCAGCAGCTCACGACTAGTAGGCTCTGGGGCCAACGTCCTGACTTTC,CASSSRLVGSGANVLTF
TRBV29-1,few,NA,TRBJ1-1,TGCAGCGTCCAACAGGGTACGGACACTGAAGCTTTCTTT,CSVQQGTDTEAFF
TRBV12-3/TRBV12-4,NA,NA,TRBJ2-7,TGTGCCAGCAGCGGCTACTACGAGCAGTACTTC,CASSGYYEQYF
TRBV5-1,few,TRBD1,TRBJ1-5,TGCGCCAGCCGGGACAGACCCGGTCAGCCCCAGCATTTT,CASRDRPGQPQHF
TRBV4-2,NA,TRBD2,TRBJ2-1,TGTGCCAGCAGCTATCCGGGACTAGCGGTAAATGAGCAGTTCTTC,CASSYPGLAVNEQFF
TRBV6-1,NA,NA,TRBJ2-5,TGTGCCAGCACTCCTCCCAGGGGCGCGGGCACCCAGTACTTC,CASTPPRGAGTQYF
TRBV5-1,few,TRBD1,TRBJ1-2,TGCGCCAGCAGCTTGGGGGGACAGGACTATGGCTACACCTTC,CASSLGGQDYGYTF
TRBV7-3,NA,TRBD2,TRBJ2-1,TGTGCCAGCAGCCGACTAGCGCCGAGCGGGCGAACGAAAATCTATGAGCAGTTCTTC,CASSRLAPSGRTKIYEQFF
TRBV5-1,few,NA,TRBJ2-7,TGCGCCAGCAGCTTGGGGTTCGAGGGTTTCTACGAGCAGTACTTC,CASSLGFEGFYEQYF
TRBV19,NA,NA,TRBJ2-2,TGTGCCAGCCCCTCGAGAAACGTCGTCGGGGAGCTGTTTTTT,CASPSRNVVGELFF
TRBV20-1,many,NA,TRBJ2-6,TGCAGTGCTACAGGTGACTCTGGGGCCAACGTCCTGACTTTC,CSATGDSGANVLTF
TRBV7-2,many,NA,TRBJ1-5,TGTGCCAGCAGCTCAGGGACTCAGCCCCAGCATTTT,CASSSGTQPQHF
TRBV4-3,few,NA,TRBJ2-5,TGCGCCAGCAGCCAAGGTAGCGGTCGGGAGACCCAGTACTTC,CASSQGSGRETQYF
TRBV15,few,NA,TRBJ1-4,TGTGCCACCAGCAGAGATCTAAGGCGGGAAAAACTGTTTTTT,CATSRDLRREKLFF
TRBV4-2,NA,NA,TRBJ2-2,TGTGCCAGCAGCCAAGAGAGGGGGACGGCCTCCTCCGGGGAGCTGTTTTTT,CASSQERGTASSGELFF
TRBV18,NA,TRBD1,TRBJ2-5,TGTGCCAGCTCACGTACTGGGACAGCTTACCAAGAGACCCAGTACTTC,CASSRTGTAYQETQYF
TRBV6-6,few,TRBD1,TRBJ2-7,TGTGCCAGCAGTATACCCGGGACAGGGAGGTACGAGCAGTACTTC,CASSIPGTGRYEQYF
TRBV14,few,TRBD1,TRBJ1-3,TGTGCCAGCAGCCAAGACAGGGGGCCTGGAAACACCATATATTTT,CASSQDRGPGNTIYF
TRBV2,few,TRBD2,TRBJ2-2,TGTGCCAGCACGGGTAGCGGGGGGGCCTCCGGGGAGCTGTTTTTT,CASTGSGGASGELFF
TRBV20-1,NA,TRBD2,TRBJ2-5,TGCAGTGCTTCCAGCGGGGGGGCCCAAGAGACCCAGTACTTC,CSASSGGAQETQYF
TRBV4-2,many,TRBD2,TRBJ2-1,TGTGCCAGCAGCCAACCTCAGACTAGCGGGTCCTACAATGAGCAGTTCTTC,CASSQPQTSGSYNEQFF
TRBV4-2,few,NA,TRBJ1-2,TGTGCCAGCAGCCAAGATAGGGGGGAGTTGGGCTACACCTTC,CASSQDRGELGYTF
TRBV5-1,few,NA,TRBJ2-2,TGCGCCAGCAGCTTGGAGGTAGCCCCTAATACCGGGGAGCTGTTTTTT,CASSLEVAPNTGELFF
TRBV12-3/TRBV12-4,few,TRBD1,TRBJ2-7,TGTGCCAGCAGTTTAGGTTTCGGGACAGCCACTTACGAGCAGTACTTC,CASSLGFGTATYEQYF
TRBV24-1,few,TRBD1,TRBJ2-7,TGTGCCACCAGTGATTTTCAAGGGACAGCGATTTCCTACGAGCAGTACTTC,CATSDFQGTAISYEQYF
TRBV6-2/TRBV6-3,few,NA,TRBJ1-2,TGTGCCAGCGCCCTTGCCGGGACGAACTATGGCTACACCTTC,CASALAGTNYGYTF
TRBV18,NA,NA,TRBJ2-1,TGTGCCAGCTCACCTATCAATAAGCAGGGTAGCGAGCAGTTCTTC,CASSPINKQGSEQFF
TRBV5-1,many,TRBD2,TRBJ2-1,TGCGCCAGCAGCAGGGGACTAGCGGGGGGCTCCTACAATGAGCAGTTCTTC,CASSRGLAGGSYNEQFF
TRBV6-9,NA,NA,TRBJ1-2,TGTGCCAGCAATCACCTCGGCAGAGCTTATGGCTACACCTTC,CASNHLGRAYGYTF
TRBV3-1,many,NA,TRBJ2-2,TGTGCCAGCAGCCAAGATTCTGGTTACACCGGGGAGCTGTTTTTT,CASSQDSGYTGELFF
TRBV12-3/TRBV12-4,few,NA,TRBJ2-1,TGTGCCAGCAGTTTTAGCGAGCCCAATGAGCAGTTCTTC,CASSFSEPNEQFF
TRBV18,few,NA,TRBJ2-7,TGTGCCAGCTCCCAGGACCTATCCTACGAGCAGTACTTC,CASSQDLSYEQYF
TRBV30,few,NA,TRBJ2-7,TGTGCCTGGAGCGCCCCCTACGAGCAGTACTTC,CAWSAPYEQYF
TRBV29-1,NA,TRBD2,TRBJ2-5,TGCAGCGCGGCGGGGGGCGGCGAGACCCAGTACTTC,CSAAGGGETQYF
TRBV7-9,few,NA,TRBJ1-6,TGTGCCAGCAGCTTAATGGGGCTTTATAATTCACCCCTCCACTTT,CASSLMGLYNSPLHF
TRBV6-1,few,NA,TRBJ1-2,TGTGCCAGCAGTGAAGCGGGGGCTCCCTCTAACTATGGCTACACCTTC,CASSEAGAPSNYGYTF
TRBV6-5,few,TRBD1,TRBJ1-4,TGTGCCAGCAGTTACGGGACAGCGAGAAATGAAAAACTGATTTTT,CASSYGTARNEKLIF
TRBV19,few,NA,TRBJ1-2,TGTGCCAGTAGTCACCAACCTCGACAGGTCATCGCCGATGGCTACACCTTC,CASSHQPRQVIADGYTF
TRBV6-5,many,NA,TRBJ1-1,TGTGCCAGCAGGCCGCACCGGGCTAACACTGAAGCTTTCTTT,CASRPHRANTEAFF
TRBV29-1,NA,NA,TRBJ1-2,TGCAGCGCCGAGACGGACTATGGCTACACCTTC,CSAETDYGYTF
TRBV3-1,few,NA,TRBJ2-1,TGTGCCAGCAGCCCGAGGCTGGGGGGAAGCTCCTACAATGAGCAGTTCTTC,CASSPRLGGSSYNEQFF